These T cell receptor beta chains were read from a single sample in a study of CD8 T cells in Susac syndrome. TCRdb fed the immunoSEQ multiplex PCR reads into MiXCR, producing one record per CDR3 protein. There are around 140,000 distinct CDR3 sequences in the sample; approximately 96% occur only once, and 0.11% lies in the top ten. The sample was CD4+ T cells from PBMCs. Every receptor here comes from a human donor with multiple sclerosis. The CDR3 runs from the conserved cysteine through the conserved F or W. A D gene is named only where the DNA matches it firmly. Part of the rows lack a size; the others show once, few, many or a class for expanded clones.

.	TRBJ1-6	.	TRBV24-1	CATSTGKAGNSPLHF	TGTGCCACCAGCACAGGGAAGGCGGGTAACTCACCCCTCCACTTT
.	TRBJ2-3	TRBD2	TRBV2	CASSERRVPGPAGVIRTDTQYF	TGTGCCAGCAGTGAACGGCGGGTACCGGGACCAGCGGGAGTAATCCGCACAGATACGCAGTATTTT
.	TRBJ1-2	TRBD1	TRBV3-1	CASSQNHRGRGYTF	TGTGCCAGCAGCCAAAATCACAGGGGGAGGGGCTACACCTTC
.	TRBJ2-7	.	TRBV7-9	CASSSRGTDYEQYF	TGTGCCAGCAGCTCCCGTGGGACGGACTACGAGCAGTACTTC
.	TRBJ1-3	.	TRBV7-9	CASSSTGQNTIYF	TGTGCCAGCAGCTCTACAGGGCAAAACACCATATATTTT
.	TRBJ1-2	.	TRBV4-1	CASSRVIPRQDYGYTF	TGCGCCAGCAGCCGAGTGATCCCGAGACAGGACTATGGCTACACCTTC
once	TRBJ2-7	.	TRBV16	CASSQAGFVSYEQYF	TGTGCCAGCAGCCAGGCAGGGTTCGTCTCCTACGAGCAGTACTTC
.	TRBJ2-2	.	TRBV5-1	CATTDSLSNTGELFF	TGCGCCACCACAGACAGCCTCTCGAACACCGGGGAGCTGTTTTTT
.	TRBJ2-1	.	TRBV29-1	CSVGDRTAYNEQFF	TGCAGCGTTGGGGATAGGACCGCATACAATGAGCAGTTCTTC
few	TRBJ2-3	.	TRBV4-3	CASSHRGQGTDTQYF	TGCGCCAGCAGCCATCGGGGGCAGGGCACAGATACGCAGTATTTT
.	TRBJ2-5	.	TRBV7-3	CASSLTFPQPHRAGETQYF	TGTGCCAGCAGCTTAACGTTCCCGCAGCCGCACCGAGCGGGAGAGACCCAGTACTTC
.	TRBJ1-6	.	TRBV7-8	CASSPQGPFGSPLHF	TGTGCCAGCAGCCCCCAAGGACCCTTTGGATCACCCCTCCACTTT
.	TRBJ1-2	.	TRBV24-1	CATSATVDGYTF	TGTGCCACCAGTGCCACCGTGGATGGCTACACCTTC
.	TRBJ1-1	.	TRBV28	CASSPGSGYTEAFF	TGTGCCAGCAGTCCCGGATCAGGGTATACTGAAGCTTTCTTT
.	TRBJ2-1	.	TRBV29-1	CSVLAGPSSEQFF	TGCAGCGTCCTGGCGGGGCCCTCGAGCGAGCAGTTCTTC
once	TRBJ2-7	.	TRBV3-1	CASSQEIGPYEQYF	TGTGCCAGCAGCCAGGAAATAGGCCCCTACGAGCAGTACTTC